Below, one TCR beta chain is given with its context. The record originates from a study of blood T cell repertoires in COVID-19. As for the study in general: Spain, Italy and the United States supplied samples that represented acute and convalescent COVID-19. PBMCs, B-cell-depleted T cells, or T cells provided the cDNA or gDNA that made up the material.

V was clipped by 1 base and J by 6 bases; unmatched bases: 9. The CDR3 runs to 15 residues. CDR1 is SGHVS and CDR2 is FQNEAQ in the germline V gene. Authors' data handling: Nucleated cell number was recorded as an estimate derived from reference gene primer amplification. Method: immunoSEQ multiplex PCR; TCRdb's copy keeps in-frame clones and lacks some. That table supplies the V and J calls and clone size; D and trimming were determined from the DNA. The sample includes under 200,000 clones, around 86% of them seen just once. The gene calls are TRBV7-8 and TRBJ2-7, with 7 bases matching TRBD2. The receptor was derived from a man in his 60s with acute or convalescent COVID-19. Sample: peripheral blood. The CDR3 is CASSLVGPGGGEQYF. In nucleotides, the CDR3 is TGTGCCAGCAGCTTAGTTGGTCCGGGAGGTGGCGAGCAGTACTTC.